The 13 T cell receptor beta chains presented below share a single source sample, sequenced in a study of CD8 T cells in ankylosing spondylitis. TCRdb reanalysed the 5' RACE reads using MiXCR and keeps one entry per CDR3 protein. The sample has around 300,000 distinct CDR3 sequences; roughly 14% are singletons. The sample taken for sequencing was blood, either unsorted or a sorted T cell fraction (not recorded which). These receptors were obtained from a male donor with ankylosing spondylitis or in good health (not recorded which).

For this clonotype: A read error may account for a junction end that differs from germline. This chain connects TRBV5-1 to TRBJ1-2; no clear D gene. Germline assignment: CDR1 SGHRS and CDR2 YFSETQ. The CDR3 is 13 amino acids. The CDR3 DNA sequence: TGCACCAGCAAGATAGCGGGGTTTGGTGGCTACACCTTC. Its protein is CTSKIAGFGGYTF.

This clonotype was observed a handful of times. The V call is TRBV4-2, the J call TRBJ2-1, with TRBD2 matching over 14 bases. V was pared by 1 base and J by 1 base, with 12 bases of the junction left unmatched. The CDR3 runs 21 residues. Germline V lookup: CDR1 LGHNA, CDR2 YNFKEQ. CDR3 sequence (DNA): TGTGCCAGCAGCCAAGGGAGGCGAGGGACTAGCGGGGGTCCATCCTACAATGAGCAGTTCTTC. Protein product: CASSQGRRGTSGGPSYNEQFF.

The chain links TRBV7-9 to TRBJ2-7; 11 bases align to TRBD2. V trimming: 3 bases; J trimming: 1 base; junction bases outside the gene matches: 2. CDR3 length equals 15 residues. From germline, CDR1 is SEHNR and CDR2 FQNEAQ (reference sequence). As DNA, the CDR3 is TGTGCCAGCAGCTTTAGCGGGGGGGCGTCCTACGAGCAGTACTTC. This encodes CASSFSGGASYEQYF.

The chain joins TRBV11-2 to TRBJ2-1, with D possibly being TRBD2 (5 bases). CDR3 size: 15 residues. V dropped 4 bases and J dropped 7 bases, with 17 bases sitting between them. Germline V lookup: CDR1 SGHAT, CDR2 FQNNGV. The CDR3 region is CASSYTGSRGNEQFF. In nucleotides, the CDR3 is TGTGCCAGCAGCTATACGGGGTCCCGAGGAAATGAGCAGTTCTTC.

The rearrangement links TRBV7-9 to TRBJ1-1, with D hard to call. The V gene's germline CDR1 is SEHNR and CDR2 FQNEAQ (reference sequence). The V gene lost 1 base and the J gene lost 4 bases, with 13 bases spanning the gap. The CDR3 covers 15 residues. The CDR3 protein is CASSLESWVATEAFF. For the CDR3, the DNA is TGTGCCAGCAGCTTAGAATCGTGGGTGGCCACTGAAGCTTTCTTT. Full variable domain (missing parts from reference TRBV7-9 and TRBJ1-1): DTGVSQNPRHKITKRGQNVTFRCDPISEHNRLYWYRQTLGQGPEFLTYFQNEAQLEKSRLLSDRFSAERPKGSFSTLEIQRTEQGDSAMYLCASSLESWVATEAFFGQGTRLTVV.

In this sample, this clonotype turned up a few times. The gene calls are TRBV29-1 and TRBJ2-7; 8 bases are shared with TRBD2. CDR1 is SQVTM and CDR2 is ANQGSEA in the germline V gene. This CDR3 region has 13 residues. V gave up 7 bases and J gave up 3 bases; unmatched junction bases: 8. The CDR3 coding sequence is TGCAGCGCTATAGCGGGATGGGACTACGAGCAGTACTTC. Amino acids: CSAIAGWDYEQYF.

This chain uses TRBV5-1 with TRBJ2-1; 14 nucleotides line up with TRBD2. The CDR3 spans 17 residues. V lost 0 bases and J lost 8; bases outside the gene matches: 7. Germline CDR1 reads SGHRS; CDR2 reads YFSETQ. The CDR3 region is CASSLGLAGGRVDEQFF. CDR3 bases: TGCGCCAGCAGCTTGGGACTAGCGGGGGGGCGAGTTGATGAGCAGTTCTTC.

This clonotype came up once. The chain couples TRBV15 to TRBJ2-1, with unresolved D. V was shortened by 0 bases and J by 7 bases, with 7 bases between the two germline ends. This CDR3 has 13 amino acids. Germline values: CDR1 LNHNV, CDR2 YYDKDF (reference sequence). The CDR3 DNA reads TGTGCCACCAGCAGAGATCCAGGTAATGAGCAGTTCTTC. It codes for CATSRDPGNEQFF.

The V gene is TRBV5-4, the J gene TRBJ2-5; 9 bases line up with TRBD2. V lost 1 base to trimming and J lost 5 bases; unmatched junction nucleotides: 9. Germline lookup yields CDR1 SGHNT and CDR2 YYREEE (reference sequence). This CDR3 spans 16 amino acids. The CDR3 region has the DNA TGTGCCAGCAGCTTGAATGCGGGAGGGCCGGGGGAGACCCAGTACTTC. Residues: CASSLNAGGPGETQYF.

About this clonotype: A junction end diverges from the germline sequence, so it may reflect a read error. This chain links TRBV3-1 with TRBJ2-3; tentatively, D is TRBD1 (6 bases). CDR3 size: 15 residues. CDR1 and CDR2 from the germline V gene are LGHDT and YNNKEL (reference sequence). The CDR3 DNA reads TGTGCCAGCAGTCAAGGGGGAGTATTCACAGATACGCAGTATTTT. Protein sequence: CASSQGGVFTDTQYF.

This chain uses TRBV6-1 with TRBJ2-3, with a tentative D call TRBD2 (6 bases). Trimming removed 6 bases at V and 2 bases at J, with 18 bases between. The CDR3 sequence is 16 residues long. Per germline, CDR1 MNHNS and CDR2 SASEGT. CDR3 sequence: CASSPGVTRYTDTQYF. The CDR3 DNA reads as TGTGCCAGCAGCCCCGGGGTGACTAGATACACAGATACGCAGTATTTT.

This clonotype was seen a handful of times. V and J are TRBV4-1 and TRBJ1-3, with D unresolved. Germline assignment: CDR1 MGHRA and CDR2 YSYEKL. V was pared by 4 bases and J by 0 bases, with 10 bases between. The CDR3 runs 15 residues. The CDR3 nucleotides read TGCGCCAGCAGCCCAGCGGTTAGCTCTGGAAACACCATATATTTT. Protein: CASSPAVSSGNTIYF.

This clonotype has more than one count but fewer than ten. The chain carries TRBV5-1 and TRBJ2-1; D gene uncertain. The V end was cut by 4 bases, the J end by 4 bases, with 9 bases between. CDR3 size: 13 residues. Germline lookup yields CDR1 SGHRS and CDR2 YFSETQ. The CDR3 bases are TGCGCCAGCAGCGGTGGGCCGTACAATGAGCAGTTCTTC. This translates into CASSGGPYNEQFF.